One sample yielded the 23 T cell receptor beta chains listed below, sequenced in a study of PD-1 blockade in classical Hodgkin lymphoma. Each patient's relapse followed autologous stem cell transplantation, and brentuximab vedotin exposure varied. Sequencing was performed with immunoSEQ multiplex PCR; in TCRdb, only in-frame clones are kept and a portion is missing. Of about 13,000 clones in the sample, about 82% were seen once. This specimen consisted of peripheral blood mononuclear cells (PBMCs), obtained at baseline. These receptors were taken from a human donor with classical Hodgkin lymphoma.

The CDR3 spells CASSLVGRNTGELFF. The DNA for the CDR3 is TGTGCCAGCAGCTTAGTGGGACGAAACACCGGGGAGCTGTTTTTT. The chain uses TRBV11-2 and TRBJ2-2; perhaps D is TRBD1 or TRBD2 (5 bases each). Trimming shortened V by 1 base and J by 2 bases, and 8 bases separated the two germline ends. CDR1 and CDR2 (germline): SGHAT, FQNNGV. This CDR3 comprises 15 residues.

This chain uses TRBV5-6 with TRBJ2-7; possible D gene TRBD1, 6 bases. This CDR3 has 15 amino acids. Between the trimmed V and J ends, which lost 2 bases and 2 bases, there was a span of 14 bases. From germline, CDR1 is SGHDT and CDR2 YYEEEE. CDR3 DNA sequence: TGTGCCAGCAGCTTTTGGGGGCGCTTCCCCTACGAGCAGTACTTC. It encodes CASSFWGRFPYEQYF.

J is TRBJ2-3 and V is TRBV6-6; 13 nucleotides match TRBD2. J gave up 2 bases and V 5 bases, and 4 bases lay outside the gene matches. Germline CDR1 MNHNY, CDR2 SVGAGI (reference sequence). This CDR3 spans 16 amino acids. CDR3 region: CASSRLAGGYTDTQYF. The CDR3 DNA reads TGTGCCAGCAGTCGACTAGCGGGGGGTTACACAGATACGCAGTATTTT.

The genes are TRBV11-3 and TRBJ1-1, with D unresolved. Trimming took 6 bases from V and 2 from J, leaving 7 bases between them. CDR3 size: 12 residues. In germline, CDR1 is SGHNT, CDR2 YENEEA. In DNA form, the CDR3 reads TGTGCCAGCAGTGGGAGAAACACTGAAGCTTTCTTT. Its translation is CASSGRNTEAFF.

This chain uses TRBV10-3 with TRBJ1-6; TRBD1 might be the D (6 bases). The length of the CDR3 is 14 residues. V was trimmed by 7 bases and J by 7 bases, leaving 14 bases between them. Germline CDR1 ENHRY, CDR2 SYGVKD. CDR3 nucleotide sequence: TGTGCCATCAAGGGAGGACAGCCAAATTCACCCCTCCACTTT. Encoded protein: CAIKGGQPNSPLHF.

There are a few counts of this clone. The chain employs TRBV19 and TRBJ1-2, with D perhaps matching TRBD1 (5 bases). V lost 5 bases to trimming and J lost 4 bases, with 11 bases between them. There are 13 residues in the CDR3. Germline V gene sequence: CDR1 LNHDA, CDR2 SQIVND (reference sequence). CDR3 bases: TGTGCCAGTAGTTCAGGGTATGGCTATGGCTACACCTTC. Its protein is CASSSGYGYGYTF.

The genes are TRBV27 and TRBJ2-3; D not certain. The CDR3 is made up of 13 amino acids. V dropped 7 bases and J dropped 2 bases, with 10 bases sitting between them. Germline V CDR1 and CDR2: MNHEY, SMNVEV (reference sequence). CDR3 residues: CASIPTVTDTQYF. Written as DNA, the CDR3 is TGTGCCAGCATCCCGACGGTCACAGATACGCAGTATTTT.

The V call is TRBV4-3, the J call TRBJ1-3; D is ambiguous. Germline loops: CDR1 LGHNA, CDR2 YSLEER. Trimming cost V 2 bases and J 2 bases, with 13 bases left between them. CDR3 size: 16 residues. The CDR3 DNA is TGCGCCAGCAGCCAAACCAGTCCGGGAGCTGGAAACACCATATATTTT. It yields the protein CASSQTSPGAGNTIYF.

The chain recombines TRBV2 with TRBJ1-2; maybe TRBD1 (5 bases). With 3 bases removed from V and 7 bases from J, the gap between germline ends came to 15 bases. The CDR3 is 14 residues long. Germline V gene lookup returns CDR1 SNHLY and CDR2 FYNNEI. The CDR3 nucleotides read TGTGCCAGCAGTGAGGGACGGCGGGTGGGTGGCTACACCTTC. Translation gives CASSEGRRVGGYTF.

This sequence joins TRBV7-6 and TRBJ1-3, with 9 bases fitting TRBD1. The trim removed 5 bases at V and 1 base at J, leaving 15 bases unmatched. Per the germline V gene, CDR1 is SGHVS and CDR2 is FNYEAQ. The CDR3 has 19 amino acids. In DNA form, the CDR3 reads TGTGCCAGCAGCCATAAATGGACAGGGGAAGAGGGTTCTGGAAACACCATATATTTT. This translates into CASSHKWTGEEGSGNTIYF.

The chain combines TRBV21-1 with TRBJ1-5; the DNA was not compared with TRBD1, the D call given in the table. TRBV21-1 is tagged as a pseudogene. CDR3 length: 15 residues. DNA of the CDR3: TGTGCCAGCAGCAAAGCAGGACAGGGCAATCAGCCCCAGCATTTT. Encoded protein: CASSKAGQGNQPQHF.

J is TRBJ2-1 and V is TRBV2, with TRBD2 matching 12 bases. CDR3 length: 15 amino acids. Germline V gene lookup returns CDR1 SNHLY and CDR2 FYNNEI. Trimming cost V 6 bases and J 10 bases; bases outside gene matches: 10. The DNA for the CDR3 is TGTGCCAGCAGCTGGTCTAGCGGGGGGGGGACGGAGCAGTTCTTC. It encodes CASSWSSGGGTEQFF.

The V gene is TRBV28, the J gene TRBJ2-5, with D maybe TRBD2 (5 bases). V was trimmed by 3 bases and J by 5 bases, leaving 16 bases between them. This CDR3 comprises 15 residues. CDR1 and CDR2 from the germline V gene are MDHEN and SYDVKM. The DNA of the CDR3 is TGTGCCAGCAGTTTCGCCGGGCTTCCGGGGGAGACCCAGTACTTC. Its translation is CASSFAGLPGETQYF.

This clone was seen once. The V gene is TRBV19, the J gene TRBJ2-5; a possible D gene is TRBD2 (6 bases). The germline V gene has CDR1 LNHDA and CDR2 SQIVND (reference sequence). This CDR3 is built from 13 residues. Trimming took off 1 base at V and 5 bases at J, with 8 bases between the two ends. CDR3 nucleotide sequence: TGTGCCAGTAGTATAGTTCGGGGGGAGACCCAGTACTTC. Translating it yields CASSIVRGETQYF.

As for this clone: Other DNA sequences within the sample encode an identical CDR3. The chain uses TRBV11-1 and TRBJ2-5, with a weak D call TRBD1 (6 bases). The CDR3 length is 15 residues. Germline V gene sequence: CDR1 SGHAT, CDR2 FQDESV (reference sequence). Deletions cut 3 bases from V and 2 bases from J, with 13 bases between. CDR3 bases: TGTGCCAGCAGCTTCGCAGGGGCAAGACAAGAGACCCAGTACTTC. Amino acid sequence: CASSFAGARQETQYF.

This chain connects TRBV5-6 to TRBJ2-7; 9 bases fit TRBD1. The length of the CDR3 is 15 residues. Germline trimming cut 1 base from V and 6 bases from J; bases unmatched to any gene: 8. The germline CDR1 and CDR2 sequences are SGHDT and YYEEEE. As DNA, the CDR3 is TGTGCCAGCAGCTTGACAGGGGGCGCGAGGGCCGAGCAGTACTTC. The encoded protein is CASSLTGGARAEQYF. Complete variable domain (other parts from reference TRBV5-6 and TRBJ2-7): DAGVTQSPTHLIKTRGQQVTLRCSPKSGHDTVSWYQQALGQGPQFIFQYYEEEERQRGNFPDRFSGHQFPNYSSELNVNALLLGDSALYLCASSLTGGARAEQYFGPGTRLTVT.

This clone turned up a few times. The chain carries TRBV5-1 and TRBJ2-1, with TRBD2 matching 13 bases. Germline trimming cut 4 bases from V and 14 bases from J; bases unmatched to any gene: 3. The CDR3 runs to 12 residues. Germline loops: CDR1 SGHRS, CDR2 YFSETQ. The CDR3 loop reads CASSVLAGGEFF. The CDR3 DNA sequence: TGCGCCAGCAGCGTACTAGCGGGAGGGGAGTTCTTC. The full variable domain, its missing parts supplied by reference TRBV5-1 and TRBJ2-1, is KAGVTQTPRYLIKTRGQQVTLSCSPISGHRSVSWYQQTPGQGLQFLFEYFSETQRNKGNFPGRFSGRQFSNSRSEMNVSTLELGDSALYLCASSVLAGGEFFGPGTRLTVL.

This clone has a single count. This rearrangement joins TRBV2 to TRBJ1-2, with D hard to call. Between the trimmed V and J ends, which lost 6 bases and 7 bases, there was a span of 9 bases. The CDR3 has 11 amino acids. The V gene's germline CDR1 is SNHLY and CDR2 FYNNEI. The CDR3: CASREGGGYTF. DNA of the CDR3: TGTGCCAGCAGGGAGGGTGGTGGCTACACCTTC.

This clone was counted only a few times. The chain uses TRBV14 and TRBJ1-2, with D possibly matching TRBD1 (6 bases). The CDR3 runs 13 residues. Per the germline V gene, CDR1 is SGHDN and CDR2 is FVKESK. Trimming stripped 3 bases from V and 5 bases from J, with 10 bases between. CDR3 DNA: TGTGCCAGCAGCCAGGACAGTTGGTATGGCTACACCTTC. Amino acid sequence: CASSQDSWYGYTF.

This chain connects TRBV28 to TRBJ2-7, with 9 bases fitting TRBD1. The CDR3 is made up of 15 amino acids. V lost 2 bases to trimming and J lost 4 bases; unmatched junction nucleotides: 6. CDR1 is MDHEN and CDR2 is SYDVKM in the germline V gene. The DNA of the CDR3 is TGTGCCAGCAGTTTACCCGGGACAGGGTTGTACGAGCAGTACTTC. Its translation is CASSLPGTGLYEQYF.

The chain combines TRBV2 with TRBJ2-7; 8 bases fit TRBD1. The CDR3 has 14 residues. V dropped 2 bases and J dropped 7; count of bases not matched to a gene: 7. Per the germline V gene, CDR1 is SNHLY and CDR2 is FYNNEI. The CDR3 is CASSERQGAWEQYF. The CDR3 nucleotides read TGTGCCAGCAGTGAACGCCAGGGGGCGTGGGAGCAGTACTTC.

V is TRBV19 and J is TRBJ1-2, with D unclear. V lost 6 bases and J lost 3, with 5 bases in between. CDR1 and CDR2 (germline): LNHDA, SQIVND (reference sequence). This CDR3 contains 11 residues. The CDR3 sequence is CASRLYYGYTF. The CDR3 nucleotides read TGTGCCAGTAGGCTCTACTATGGCTACACCTTC.

This clone was seen only a few times. The rearrangement joins TRBV9 to TRBJ2-1; the match to TRBD2 covers 8 bases. The J segment lost 2 bases and the V segment lost 0 bases, leaving 4 bases of the junction unmatched. Germline CDR1 is SGDLS and CDR2 is YYNGEE. This CDR3 contains 16 residues. The CDR3 DNA is TGTGCCAGCAGCGTAGCTTTCGGGGGGGCCTACAATGAGCAGTTCTTC. Residues: CASSVAFGGAYNEQFF.